The rows below give T cell receptor beta chains drawn from one sample of a study of cytomegalovirus exposure and HLA in healthy donors. TCRdb's copy holds only in-frame clones and misses some; the assay was immunoSEQ multiplex PCR. The sample lists around 120,000 clones, just under 75% occurring once. Source material: PBMCs. The receptor source for this set is a man aged 45-65 years in good health and CMV-seropositive. CDR3s include the opening cysteine and the closing phenylalanine or tryptophan. A D gene is named only where the DNA matches it firmly. Not all rows give a size; the values are once, few, many and, for expanded clones, a class.

clone size	D gene	V gene	J gene	CDR3 DNA	CDR3 protein
few	.	TRBV5-4	TRBJ1-1	TGTGCCAGCACTACGAGGGCTTTT	CASTTRAF
.	.	TRBV5-1	TRBJ2-1	TGCGCCAGCAGCTCCCGCGGCCTAATCTTCCTTAGCTCCTACAATGAGCAGTTCTTC	CASSSRGLIFLSSYNEQFF
.	TRBD2	TRBV28	TRBJ2-5	TGTGCCAGCAGTTTGGCGGGGGGCCACGAGACCCAGTACTTC	CASSLAGGHETQYF
once	TRBD2	TRBV27	TRBJ2-7	TGTGCCAGCAGTTCCCCGCGGGGGGCCTCCAGGACCTACGAGCAGTACTTC	CASSSPRGASRTYEQYF
.	.	TRBV4-2	TRBJ1-5	TGTGCCAGCAGCCAAGGGGCTGGAGATAGCGGGTCCCAGCCCCAGCATTTT	CASSQGAGDSGSQPQHF
few	.	TRBV25-1	TRBJ2-5	TGTGCCAGCAGGGACACTAACCAAGAGACCCAGTACTTC	CASRDTNQETQYF
.	.	TRBV2	TRBJ2-7	TGTGCCAGCAGGAGGAGTGACTATTCGAGCTCCTACGAGCAGTACTTC	CASRRSDYSSSYEQYF
.	.	TRBV18	TRBJ1-2	TGTGCCAGCTCACCAATCCAGGGTAGTAACTATGGCTACACCTTC	CASSPIQGSNYGYTF
.	.	TRBV29-1	TRBJ1-3	TGCAGCGTTGCGGGTGGGGCAGGAAACACCATATATTTT	CSVAGGAGNTIYF
.	.	TRBV9	TRBJ2-3	TGTGCCAGCAGCGTAGATTTCCGTCCGGATACGCAGTATTTT	CASSVDFRPDTQYF
once	.	TRBV5-1	TRBJ2-1	TGCGCCAGCAGCTTGACCGTCAGCTCCTACAATGAGCAGTTCTTC	CASSLTVSSYNEQFF
.	.	TRBV5-6	TRBJ1-1	TGTGCCAGCAGCTTGGAAGGGAGTAGTGAAGCTTTCTTT	CASSLEGSSEAFF
.	.	TRBV9	TRBJ1-4	TGTGCCAGCAGTCGGGGGGAAAAACTGTTTTTT	CASSRGEKLFF
.	.	TRBV7-3	TRBJ1-5	TGTGCCAGCAGCTCCCTTGGGGGGTTAGGGCAGCCCCAGCATTTT	CASSSLGGLGQPQHF
once	TRBD2	TRBV5-1	TRBJ2-7	TGCGCCAGCAGCTTGGGACGGACTAGCGGGCGGCGCGAGCAGTACTTC	CASSLGRTSGRREQYF
.	TRBD1	TRBV4-1	TRBJ1-4	TGCGCCAGCAGCCAAGGGACCGGACAGGGGAATGAAAAACTGTTTTTT	CASSQGTGQGNEKLFF
.	.	TRBV12-5	TRBJ1-6	TGTGCTAGTGGTTTGGTACTGGGAATAAAGACAGTTAATTCACCCCTCCACTTT	CASGLVLGIKTVNSPLHF
.	.	TRBV7-7	TRBJ1-1	TGTGCCAGCAGCTTGACAAAGGACACTGAAGCTTTCTTT	CASSLTKDTEAFF